The clone carrying this T cell receptor (beta chain) has only a few counts. The sample comes from a study of metastatic and nonmetastatic thyroid tumors. Study-level information: Comparison of repertoires was carried out across blood and tumor or nodule tissue from malignant and benign thyroid patients.

V was pared by 4 bases and J by 6 bases, with 6 bases of the junction left unmatched. Germline CDR1 and CDR2: MNHEY and SVGAGI. The CDR3 covers 15 residues. Thyroid surgery was performed in patients who had received no treatment beforehand. TCRdb re-called clones from the PCR reads using MiXCR. This table has approximately 44,000 clones, 24% appearing once. The V and J genes are TRBV6-5 and TRBJ2-4; 10 nucleotides align to TRBD1. Sequencing used tumor tissue. The receptor was isolated from a female donor with papillary thyroid cancer or a benign thyroid nodule (not recorded which). Some clones in this sample may be carry-over from other donors' samples. DNA of the CDR3: TGTGCCAGCAGTTCCCTCCGGACAGGGGGAAACATTCAGTACTTC. Protein product: CASSSLRTGGNIQYF.